Listed below are T cell receptor beta chains from one sample, sequenced in a study of blood T cell repertoires in COVID-19. Sequencing was performed with immunoSEQ multiplex PCR; in TCRdb, only in-frame clones are kept and a portion is missing. This repertoire shows fewer than 450,000 clones, approximately 90% found once; its top ten account for 10% to 15%. The specimen sequenced was peripheral blood. The origin of the receptors is a woman aged 50 to 60 with COVID-19, enrolled during active disease. Each CDR3 is given with its conserved first and last residue. D genes are given only for firm matches. For some rows the clone size is stated as once, few or many, or as a class when expanded; others skip it.

V: TRBV27; size: .; J: TRBJ2-1; D: .; DNA: TGTGCCAGCAGGAAACTCATTGATGAGCAGTTCTTC; CDR3: CASRKLIDEQFF
V: TRBV4-1; size: .; J: TRBJ1-2; D: TRBD1; DNA: TGCGCCAGCAGCCGTCCGGGACAGGAGAACTATGGCTACACCTTC; CDR3: CASSRPGQENYGYTF
V: TRBV29-1; size: .; J: TRBJ2-3; D: TRBD2; DNA: TGCAGCGTTGACCCACTTGGGGGGGGCACAGATACGCAGTATTTT; CDR3: CSVDPLGGGTDTQYF
V: TRBV19; size: .; J: TRBJ2-7; D: .; DNA: TGTGCCAGTAGTATAGGTGGGGGCCCCTACGAGCAGTACTTC; CDR3: CASSIGGGPYEQYF
V: TRBV6-5; size: .; J: TRBJ2-7; D: TRBD1; DNA: TGTGCCAGCAGTTACCGGACAGGCTCCTACGAGCAGTACTTC; CDR3: CASSYRTGSYEQYF
V: TRBV27; size: .; J: TRBJ2-3; D: .; DNA: TGTGCCACTGCCCAGCGGGGCACAGATACGCAGTATTTT; CDR3: CATAQRGTDTQYF
V: TRBV28; size: .; J: TRBJ1-2; D: .; DNA: TGTGCCAGCAGTAACGGTGTCTATGGCTACACCTTC; CDR3: CASSNGVYGYTF
V: TRBV11-2; size: .; J: TRBJ1-1; D: TRBD1; DNA: TGTGCCAGCAGCGGAAGGACAGGCGCAGTCAGAGGTGAAGCTTTCTTT; CDR3: CASSGRTGAVRGEAFF
V: TRBV7-8; size: .; J: TRBJ2-3; D: TRBD2; DNA: TGTGCCAGCAGCACCCTCAGGAGGCGGGGGAACAGCACAGATACGCAGTATTTT; CDR3: CASSTLRRRGNSTDTQYF
V: TRBV6-5; size: .; J: TRBJ1-2; D: .; DNA: TGTGCCAGCAGTTACAAGGCAGGGAAGAACTATGGCTACACCTTC; CDR3: CASSYKAGKNYGYTF
V: TRBV4-2; size: .; J: TRBJ1-2; D: .; DNA: TGTGCCAGCAGCCAAGATACTCTATCGGGCAGGGGCCCTGGCTACACCTTC; CDR3: CASSQDTLSGRGPGYTF
V: TRBV29-1; size: .; J: TRBJ1-2; D: .; DNA: TGCAGCGTTAGACAGATTCGAGTTGATGGCTACACCTTC; CDR3: CSVRQIRVDGYTF
V: TRBV28; size: .; J: TRBJ1-2; D: TRBD1; DNA: TGTGCCAGCAGTTTTAGGACAGGTTATGGCTACACCTTC; CDR3: CASSFRTGYGYTF
V: TRBV19; size: .; J: TRBJ1-6; D: TRBD1; DNA: TGTGCCAGTAGTATTCCCGGGACAGGGGGACCACCCCTCCACTTT; CDR3: CASSIPGTGGPPLHF
V: TRBV11-2; size: few; J: TRBJ1-6; D: .; DNA: TGTGCCAGCAGCTATGCGGGGGGGAATTCACCCCTCCACTTT; CDR3: CASSYAGGNSPLHF
V: TRBV9; size: .; J: TRBJ1-3; D: .; DNA: TGTGCCAGCAGCGTCTCGTGGGGGCGTTACTCTGGAAACACCATATATTTT; CDR3: CASSVSWGRYSGNTIYF
V: TRBV5-1; size: .; J: TRBJ2-5; D: TRBD1; DNA: TGCGCCAGCAGCTTGGGACAGGGGAATGGCGCGACCCAGTACTTC; CDR3: CASSLGQGNGATQYF
V: TRBV4-1; size: .; J: TRBJ2-3; D: .; DNA: TGCGCCAGCAGCCAAGTCTCCACAGATACGCAGTATTTT; CDR3: CASSQVSTDTQYF
V: TRBV5-5; size: .; J: TRBJ1-5; D: TRBD1; DNA: TGTGCCAGCAGCCAGGACAGGAATCAGCCCCAGCATTTT; CDR3: CASSQDRNQPQHF
V: TRBV7-2; size: .; J: TRBJ2-3; D: .; DNA: TGTGCCAGCAGCTTTCCCCGGGTCAGTACTAGCACAGATACGCAGTATTTT; CDR3: CASSFPRVSTSTDTQYF
V: TRBV12-3/TRBV12-4; size: .; J: TRBJ1-4; D: .; DNA: TGTGCCAGCAGGGTTAGTAATGAAAAACTGTTTTTT; CDR3: CASRVSNEKLFF
V: TRBV10-3; size: .; J: TRBJ2-3; D: TRBD2; DNA: TGTGCCATTCGGACTAGCGGGCAACGCACAGATACGCAGTATTTT; CDR3: CAIRTSGQRTDTQYF
V: TRBV4-1; size: .; J: TRBJ1-6; D: .; DNA: TGCGCCAGCACCTTCGGGAGGGGGGCTTCACCCCTCCACTTT; CDR3: CASTFGRGASPLHF
V: TRBV10-2; size: .; J: TRBJ1-2; D: .; DNA: TGCGCCAGCAGGGGGACACTTAACTATGGCTACACCTTC; CDR3: CASRGTLNYGYTF
V: TRBV30; size: once; J: TRBJ1-1; D: .; DNA: TGTGCCTGGAGACGACAGAGAACGAACACTGAAGCTTTCTTT; CDR3: CAWRRQRTNTEAFF
V: TRBV9; size: .; J: TRBJ1-3; D: TRBD1; DNA: TGTGCCAGCAGCGTAGACGGGACAGAAAACACCATATATTTT; CDR3: CASSVDGTENTIYF
V: TRBV30; size: once; J: TRBJ1-3; D: .; DNA: TGTGCCTGGAGTCTCGGGGGAACCGGAAACACCATATATTTT; CDR3: CAWSLGGTGNTIYF
V: TRBV6-1; size: .; J: TRBJ1-2; D: TRBD1; DNA: TGTGCCAGCAGTGAATTTTCGTCCGGGACAGGGGGTTTTCAAGGCTACACCTTC; CDR3: CASSEFSSGTGGFQGYTF
V: TRBV5-1; size: .; J: TRBJ2-2; D: .; DNA: TGCGCCAGCAGCTTAGATCCCGGACAGAACACCGGGGAGCTGTTTTTT; CDR3: CASSLDPGQNTGELFF
V: TRBV9; size: .; J: TRBJ1-5; D: TRBD1; DNA: TGTGCCAGCAGCGCTGGGACAGAAAATCAGCCCCAGCATTTT; CDR3: CASSAGTENQPQHF
V: TRBV24-1; size: .; J: TRBJ2-3; D: .; DNA: TGTGCCACCAGTGATTTACAGGGTGCTGCAGATACGCAGTATTTT; CDR3: CATSDLQGAADTQYF
V: TRBV30; size: .; J: TRBJ1-3; D: .; DNA: TGTGCCTGGAGTGTAGGGGATCCCTCTGGAAACACCATATATTTT; CDR3: CAWSVGDPSGNTIYF
V: TRBV20-1; size: once; J: TRBJ2-3; D: TRBD2; DNA: TGCAGTGCCAGTCACCCTAGCGGGGGGAATACAGATACGCAGTATTTT; CDR3: CSASHPSGGNTDTQYF
V: TRBV19; size: .; J: TRBJ2-1; D: TRBD2; DNA: TGTGCCAGTAGTACTGCTAGCGGGGGGTACAATGAGCAGTTCTTC; CDR3: CASSTASGGYNEQFF
V: TRBV2; size: once; J: TRBJ2-2; D: TRBD2; DNA: TGTGCCAGCAGTGGACTAGCGAGCACCGGGGAGCTGTTTTTT; CDR3: CASSGLASTGELFF
V: TRBV11-3; size: .; J: TRBJ2-7; D: .; DNA: TGTGCCAGCAGCTTAGAAGGGGGCGAGCAGTACTTC; CDR3: CASSLEGGEQYF
V: TRBV9; size: .; J: TRBJ2-2; D: TRBD1; DNA: TGTGCCAGCAGCGCCACCGGGACAGGGAATACCGGGGAGCTGTTTTTT; CDR3: CASSATGTGNTGELFF
V: TRBV19; size: .; J: TRBJ1-2; D: TRBD1; DNA: TGTGCCGTCCAGGGGGCCTATGGCTACACCTTC; CDR3: CAVQGAYGYTF
V: TRBV19; size: few; J: TRBJ1-5; D: TRBD1; DNA: TGTGCCAGTAGTATGGACCCCCAGGGGGCCCAGCATTTT; CDR3: CASSMDPQGAQHF
V: TRBV5-6; size: .; J: TRBJ1-2; D: .; DNA: TGTGCCAGCAGCTTGGGGGGGCCGGGTAGGGACTATGGCTACACCTTC; CDR3: CASSLGGPGRDYGYTF
V: TRBV24-1; size: few; J: TRBJ1-5; D: .; DNA: TGTGCCACCGGGGGGTTGGAAGGGCAGCCCCAGCATTTT; CDR3: CATGGLEGQPQHF
V: TRBV29-1; size: .; J: TRBJ1-2; D: TRBD1; DNA: TGCAGCGGGGAGGGACAGGACGGCTACACCTTC; CDR3: CSGEGQDGYTF
V: TRBV7-6; size: .; J: TRBJ1-6; D: TRBD1; DNA: TGTGCCAGCAGCTTCCAGGGGGCGCGTGGTTCACCCCTCCACTTT; CDR3: CASSFQGARGSPLHF
V: TRBV12-5; size: .; J: TRBJ1-2; D: .; DNA: TGTGCTAGTGGTTTGGTACCAGGGAATAACTATGGCTACACCTTC; CDR3: CASGLVPGNNYGYTF
V: TRBV2; size: .; J: TRBJ1-2; D: .; DNA: TGTGCCAGCAGTGAAGGAGTCAGGGGCTATGGCTACACCTTC; CDR3: CASSEGVRGYGYTF
V: TRBV3-1/TRBV3-2; size: .; J: TRBJ1-2; D: .; DNA: TGTGCCAGCAGCCACGTACCAGGGGTAGGCTACACCTTC; CDR3: CASSHVPGVGYTF
V: TRBV3-1/TRBV3-2; size: .; J: TRBJ2-7; D: .; DNA: TGTGCCAGCAGCCAAGATCTTGCAGGGGCCACCTACGAGCAGTACTTC; CDR3: CASSQDLAGATYEQYF
V: TRBV12-5; size: .; J: TRBJ1-1; D: .; DNA: TGTGCTAGTGGTTTCGGGGTTGTAGACACTGAAGCTTTCTTT; CDR3: CASGFGVVDTEAFF
V: TRBV29-1; size: .; J: TRBJ1-2; D: TRBD1; DNA: TGCAGCGTTTCTGGACAGGGGATGGGTAACTATGGCTACACCTTC; CDR3: CSVSGQGMGNYGYTF
V: TRBV3-1/TRBV3-2; size: few; J: TRBJ1-2; D: .; DNA: TGTGCCAGCAGCCAAGAAGAATCCTTAAACTCCTATGGCTACACCTTC; CDR3: CASSQEESLNSYGYTF
V: TRBV18; size: .; J: TRBJ1-2; D: TRBD1; DNA: TGTGCCAGCTCTACGACAGGGTCGGACGGCTACACCTTC; CDR3: CASSTTGSDGYTF
V: TRBV27; size: .; J: TRBJ1-6; D: TRBD1; DNA: TGTGCCACCAGACAGGGGGTAGATAATTCACCCCTCCACTTT; CDR3: CATRQGVDNSPLHF
V: TRBV7-6; size: .; J: TRBJ1-4; D: .; DNA: TGTGCCAGCAGTTCGGGGGGTACGAATGAAAAACTGTTTTTT; CDR3: CASSSGGTNEKLFF
V: TRBV27; size: .; J: TRBJ2-7; D: TRBD1; DNA: TGTGCCAGCAGTCCGGGACAGACTACCTACGAGCAGTACTTC; CDR3: CASSPGQTTYEQYF
V: TRBV6-5; size: .; J: TRBJ2-4; D: TRBD1; DNA: TGTGCCAGCAGAATCAACAGGGGAAAAAACATTCAGTACTTC; CDR3: CASRINRGKNIQYF
V: TRBV28; size: .; J: TRBJ2-6; D: .; DNA: TGTGCCAGCAGCCTACCCCGCTCTGGGGCCAACGTCCTGACTTTC; CDR3: CASSLPRSGANVLTF
V: TRBV5-1; size: .; J: TRBJ1-1; D: TRBD1; DNA: TGCGCCAGCAGCTTGGATTGGACAGGGGATGCTTTCTTT; CDR3: CASSLDWTGDAFF